This TCR beta chain was identified in a study of blood T cell repertoires in COVID-19. TCRdb's copy holds only in-frame clones and misses some; the assay was immunoSEQ multiplex PCR. Among about 86,000 clones listed, approximately 82% were seen once. The CDR3 consists of 20 residues. V was trimmed by 0 bases and J by 4 bases, leaving 24 bases between them. The germline V gene has CDR1 LGHDT and CDR2 YNNKEL (reference sequence). The sequenced sample consisted of peripheral blood. The V gene is TRBV3-1 (or the pseudogene TRBV3-2), the J gene TRBJ2-2; perhaps TRBD1 as D (6 bases). The clonotype comes from a woman aged 80 or older with acute or convalescent COVID-19. The CDR3 loop reads CASSQDGGLGRGVFTGELFF. CDR3 coding DNA: TGTGCCAGCAGCCAAGATGGTGGGCTTGGCAGGGGTGTCTTCACCGGGGAGCTGTTTTTT.